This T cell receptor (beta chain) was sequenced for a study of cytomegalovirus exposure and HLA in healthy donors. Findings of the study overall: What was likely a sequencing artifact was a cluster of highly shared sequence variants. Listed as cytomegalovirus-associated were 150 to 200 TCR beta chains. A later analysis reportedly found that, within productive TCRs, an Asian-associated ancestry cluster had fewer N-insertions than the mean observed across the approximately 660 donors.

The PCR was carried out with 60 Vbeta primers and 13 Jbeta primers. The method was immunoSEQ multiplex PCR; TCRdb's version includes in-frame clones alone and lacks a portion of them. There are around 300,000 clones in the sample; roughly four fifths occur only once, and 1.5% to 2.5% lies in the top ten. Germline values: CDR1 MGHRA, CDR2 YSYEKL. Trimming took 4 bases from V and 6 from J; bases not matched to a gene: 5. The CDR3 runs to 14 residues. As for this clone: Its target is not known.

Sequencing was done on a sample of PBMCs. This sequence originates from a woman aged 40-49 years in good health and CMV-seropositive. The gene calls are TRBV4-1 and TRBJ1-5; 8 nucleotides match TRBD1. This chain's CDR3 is CASSPGQGSQPQHF. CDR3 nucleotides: TGCGCCAGCAGCCCCGGACAGGGATCTCAGCCCCAGCATTTT.